The 27 T cell receptor beta chains below come from one sample, sequenced in a study of T-cell reconstitution after alpha-beta-depleted transplantation in children. Unique molecular identifiers were built into the TCRbeta library. TCRdb ran MiXCR on the PCR reads and lists one entry per CDR3 protein. Among just under 550,000 distinct CDR3 sequences listed, around 20% were seen once. The sequenced sample was PBMCs from the stem cell graft donor, obtained from the stem cell graft. Receptor source: a human donor who donated a stem cell graft to a child with acute lymphoblastic leukemia.

In nucleotides, the CDR3 is TGTGCCAGCAGCGTAGACGGGGTACAAGGCCGCGAGCAGTACTTC. Translating it yields CASSVDGVQGREQYF. This chain links TRBV9 with TRBJ2-7; the D gene is possibly TRBD2 (5 bases). The germline CDR1 and CDR2 sequences are SGDLS and YYNGEE. V lost 0 bases, J lost 6 bases, and 16 bases lay in between. The length of the CDR3 is 15 residues.

The chain combines TRBV15 with TRBJ2-7; D uncertain. This CDR3 has 14 residues. CDR1 LNHNV and CDR2 YYDKDF come from the germline V gene (reference sequence). V dropped 3 bases and J dropped 2 bases, with 11 bases sitting between them. As DNA, the CDR3 is TGTGCCACCAGCAGCGGATCTTACCCCTACGAGCAGTACTTC. Translation gives CATSSGSYPYEQYF.

The chain's CDR3 is CASCRWAVTGSGNTGELFF. The CDR3 region has the DNA TGTGCCAGCTGCCGCTGGGCTGTGACAGGGTCGGGGAACACCGGGGAGCTGTTTTTT. The chain couples TRBV3-1 to TRBJ2-2; 7 nucleotides agree with TRBD1. Trimming removed 8 bases from V and 1 base from J; junction bases left unmatched: 19. The CDR3 has 19 residues. Per germline, CDR1 LGHDT and CDR2 YNNKEL (reference sequence).

As regards this clonotype: The junction shows a germline mismatch at one end, possibly a read error. The rearrangement uses TRBV5-1 and TRBJ1-4; D unclear. Looked up from germline, CDR1 is SGHRS and CDR2 is YFSETQ. The CDR3 is made up of 16 amino acids. The CDR3 sequence is CASSLQDLATNENLFF. For the CDR3, the DNA is TGCGCCAGCAGCCTCCAGGACCTAGCAACTAATGAAAATCTGTTTTTT. The variable domain in full, completed from reference TRBV5-1 and TRBJ1-4, reads KAGVTQTPRYLIKTRGQQVTLSCSPISGHRSVSWYQQTPGQGLQFLFEYFSETQRNKGNFPGRFSGRQFSNSRSEMNVSTLELGDSALYLCASSLQDLATNENLFFGSGTQLSVL.

The table lists this clonotype with a few counts. This chain joins TRBV5-1 and TRBJ2-5, with TRBD2 identical over 12 bases. The CDR3 length is 18 residues. The junction had 10 bases not matched to a gene; V was cut back by 0 bases and J by 4 bases. Germline-derived CDR1 and CDR2 are SGHRS and YFSETQ. The DNA of the CDR3 is TGCGCCAGCAGCTTGGTGGATCTAGCGGGAGGGCCCCCAGAGACCCAGTACTTC. Its protein is CASSLVDLAGGPPETQYF.

This chain uses TRBV5-6 with TRBJ1-2, with D perhaps TRBD1 (5 bases). CDR1 is SGHDT and CDR2 is YYEEEE in the germline V gene. Trimming removed 2 bases at V and 5 bases at J, with 13 bases between. CDR3 size: 14 residues. The CDR3 region has the DNA TGTGCCAGCAGCTTCCCGGGTTCAGGGTATGGCTACACCTTC. Amino acid sequence: CASSFPGSGYGYTF.

The chain joins TRBV6-5 to TRBJ2-7; TRBD1 matches at 8 bases. Losses at the gene ends were 3 bases for V and 1 base for J; bases not matched to a gene: 8. Germline CDR1 reads MNHEY; CDR2 reads SVGAGI. The CDR3 has 16 residues. The CDR3 protein is CASSYFTGGRSYEQYF. For the CDR3, the DNA is TGTGCCAGCAGTTATTTTACAGGGGGTAGATCCTACGAGCAGTACTTC.

This clonotype was seen only a few times. The chain uses TRBV9 and TRBJ2-4; 8 positions agree with TRBD2. V lost 3 bases, J lost 4 bases, and 6 bases stayed unmatched. This CDR3 spans 15 amino acids. CDR1 and CDR2 from the germline V gene are SGDLS and YYNGEE. Written as DNA, the CDR3 is TGTGCCAGCAGCGAAACCGGGACTAGAAAAAACATTCAGTACTTC. It encodes CASSETGTRKNIQYF.

This clonotype was seen a handful of times. The J gene is TRBJ2-5, the V gene TRBV5-6; possibly TRBD2 for D (6 bases). V lost 5 bases to trimming and J lost 1 base, with 9 bases between them. Germline V lookup: CDR1 SGHDT, CDR2 YYEEEE. The CDR3 covers 13 residues. This chain's CDR3 is CASSWDFQETQYF. DNA for the CDR3: TGTGCCAGCAGTTGGGACTTCCAAGAGACCCAGTACTTC.

This clonotype showed up just a few times. The gene calls are TRBV7-9 and TRBJ2-7; 10 nucleotides line up with TRBD2. V trimming: 8 bases; J trimming: 4 bases; junction bases outside the gene matches: 8. The CDR3 length is 14 residues. The germline V gene has CDR1 SEHNR and CDR2 FQNEAQ (reference sequence). The CDR3 loop is CASGDSGRWYEQYF. CDR3 DNA: TGTGCCAGCGGGGATAGCGGGAGGTGGTACGAGCAGTACTTC. Drawing the rest from reference TRBV7-9 and TRBJ2-7, the complete variable domain is DTGVSQNPRHKITKRGQNVTFRCDPISEHNRLYWYRQTLGQGPEFLTYFQNEAQLEKSRLLSDRFSAERPKGSFSTLEIQRTEQGDSAMYLCASGDSGRWYEQYFGPGTRLTVT.

V usage is TRBV20-1 and J usage is TRBJ2-2; D not certain. The CDR3 is 14 amino acids. Trimming took off 1 base at V and 6 bases at J, with 12 bases between the two ends. The germline V gene has CDR1 DFQATT and CDR2 SNEGSKA (reference sequence). The CDR3 nucleotides are TGCAGTGCTAGAGTTGCCGGCGACGCCGGGGAGCTGTTTTTT. This codes for CSARVAGDAGELFF.

The table lists this clonotype with a few counts. The gene calls are TRBV29-1 and TRBJ2-7; D is undetermined. Germline lookup yields CDR1 SQVTM and CDR2 ANQGSEA. This CDR3 has 11 residues. V shed 4 bases and J shed 1 base, with 5 bases lying between them. CDR3 sequence reads: CSVGESYEQYF. The CDR3 DNA reads TGCAGCGTTGGAGAATCCTACGAGCAGTACTTC.

Only a few counts were recorded for this clonotype. This chain uses TRBV29-1 with TRBJ2-7, with 11 nucleotides matching TRBD2. Unmatched junction bases numbered 9, after V lost 5 bases and J lost 0 bases. The CDR3 extends over 16 amino acids. The germline V gene encodes CDR1 SQVTM and CDR2 ANQGSEA. CDR3 DNA: TGCAGCGTTAGACTGAGACTAGCGGGGAGCTCCTACGAGCAGTACTTC. It is translated as CSVRLRLAGSSYEQYF.

This clonotype occurred a few times. The chain couples TRBV6-1 to TRBJ1-3; weak D call: TRBD1 (6 bases). Germline loops: CDR1 MNHNS, CDR2 SASEGT. The CDR3 is 18 amino acids. Deletions cut 6 bases from V and 0 bases from J, with 21 bases between. The DNA for the CDR3 is TGTGCCAGCAGAGGTGCAGGGGCCAACGTTCCCTCTGGAAACACCATATATTTT. Translation gives CASRGAGANVPSGNTIYF.

The chain recombines TRBV7-9 with TRBJ2-2; D may correspond to TRBD1 or TRBD2 (5 bases each). The CDR3 runs 17 residues. Germline V lookup: CDR1 SEHNR, CDR2 FQNEAQ (reference sequence). V was pared by 1 base and J by 3 bases, with 15 bases between. The CDR3: CASSLDVGTPYTGELFF. CDR3 nucleotide sequence: TGTGCCAGCAGCTTAGATGTTGGGACCCCGTACACCGGGGAGCTGTTTTTT.

J is TRBJ2-3 and V is TRBV12-3 or TRBV12-4; the match to TRBD2 covers 11 bases. The CDR3 runs 16 residues. Trimming removed 5 bases from V and 4 bases from J; junction bases left unmatched: 8. CDR3 DNA sequence: TGTGCCAGCAGTACAACTAGCGGGAGAATTCCAGATACGCAGTATTTT. This translates into CASSTTSGRIPDTQYF.

There are many counts of this clonotype. The genes are TRBV5-1 and TRBJ2-5; the D gene is possibly TRBD2 (5 bases). This CDR3 contains 15 residues. Trimming removed 4 bases at V and 0 bases at J, with 13 bases between. Germline V gives CDR1 SGHRS, CDR2 YFSETQ. This CDR3 is CASSGEAVYQETQYF. The CDR3 DNA is TGCGCCAGCAGCGGGGAAGCGGTCTACCAAGAGACCCAGTACTTC.

This clonotype was counted between two and nine times. The rearrangement links TRBV12-3 or TRBV12-4 to TRBJ1-5; D is uncertain. CDR3 size: 15 residues. Trimming shortened V by 6 bases and J by 3 bases, and 15 bases separated the two germline ends. CDR3 nucleotide sequence: TGTGCCAGCAGCTCCCGGCAGATCGTCAATCAGCCCCAGCATTTT. Translated: CASSSRQIVNQPQHF.

This chain connects TRBV9 to TRBJ2-3; D might be TRBD1 (5 bases). The germline V and J ends were trimmed by 0 bases and 4 bases, with 9 bases remaining between them. The CDR3 length is 14 residues. Germline V gene sequence: CDR1 SGDLS, CDR2 YYNGEE. In nucleotides, the CDR3 is TGTGCCAGCAGCGTAGGGCAGGGCGCAGATACGCAGTATTTT. Its protein is CASSVGQGADTQYF. The full variable domain, rest sourced from reference TRBV9 and TRBJ2-3, is DSGVTQTPKHLITATGQRVTLRCSPRSGDLSVYWYQQSLDQGLQFLIQYYNGEERAKGNILERFSAQQFPDLHSELNLSSLELGDSALYFCASSVGQGADTQYFGPGTRLTVL.

The J gene is TRBJ2-7, the V gene TRBV30, with D maybe TRBD1 (5 bases). The CDR3 is 12 amino acids. Germline-derived CDR1 and CDR2 are GTSNPN and SVGIG (reference sequence). V dropped 1 base and J dropped 2 bases, with 6 bases sitting between them. In nucleotides, the CDR3 is TGTGCCTGGAGTGAGGGGCCCTACGAGCAGTACTTC. As protein: CAWSEGPYEQYF.

This clonotype has more than one count but fewer than ten. The CDR3 here is CASSEQGLNYGYTF. DNA of the CDR3: TGTGCCAGCAGTGAACAGGGACTAAACTATGGCTACACCTTC. This rearrangement joins TRBV2 to TRBJ1-2, with a possible D match to TRBD1 (5 bases). Looked up from germline, CDR1 is SNHLY and CDR2 is FYNNEI. The CDR3 covers 14 residues. V was trimmed by 2 bases and J by 2 bases, leaving 9 bases between them.

The table lists this clonotype with a few counts. The chain employs TRBV9 and TRBJ2-5; D remains ambiguous. Trimming left V 3 bases short and J 5 bases short, with 17 bases between. Germline CDR1 reads SGDLS; CDR2 reads YYNGEE. This CDR3 contains 15 residues. The chain's CDR3 is CASSALTLVGETQYF. The CDR3 region has the DNA TGTGCCAGCAGCGCCCTGACTTTAGTGGGCGAGACCCAGTACTTC. Filled out from reference TRBV9 and TRBJ2-5, the complete variable domain reads DSGVTQTPKHLITATGQRVTLRCSPRSGDLSVYWYQQSLDQGLQFLIQYYNGEERAKGNILERFSAQQFPDLHSELNLSSLELGDSALYFCASSALTLVGETQYFGPGTRLLVL.

This clonotype was seen a handful of times. This chain joins TRBV20-1 and TRBJ2-5, with D possibly being TRBD1 (6 bases). The germline V gene has CDR1 DFQATT and CDR2 SNEGSKA (reference sequence). CDR3 length: 12 amino acids. V lost 6 bases and J 7 bases, leaving 15 bases between the germline ends. CDR3 loop: CSATSGDVTQYF. The CDR3 DNA reads TGCAGTGCCACGTCAGGGGACGTGACCCAGTACTTC.

This clonotype has only a few counts. CDR3 coding DNA: TGTGCCAGCAGATTGGACGGATATAGCAATCAGCCCCAGCATTTT. Its translation: CASRLDGYSNQPQHF. The chain recombines TRBV6-1 with TRBJ1-5; D unclear. V shed 6 bases and J shed 0 bases, with 12 bases lying between them. The CDR3 is 15 amino acids. From germline, CDR1 is MNHNS and CDR2 SASEGT.

The chain recombines TRBV5-8 with TRBJ1-2; possibly TRBD1 for D (5 bases). Germline V gene sequence: CDR1 SGHTS, CDR2 YDEGEE. There are 13 residues in the CDR3. Trimming removed 3 bases at V and 8 bases at J, with 14 bases between. The CDR3 spells CASSSPPGDGYTF. DNA for the CDR3: TGTGCCAGCAGCTCCCCTCCGGGGGACGGCTACACCTTC.

V is TRBV29-1 and J is TRBJ1-1; weak D call: TRBD1 (5 bases). CDR1 is SQVTM and CDR2 is ANQGSEA in the germline V gene. V lost 7 bases and J lost 1, with 10 bases in between. CDR3 length: 12 amino acids. The CDR3 bases are TGCAGCGCGGGACGGTCGAACACTGAAGCTTTCTTT. It encodes CSAGRSNTEAFF.

The J gene is TRBJ1-2, the V gene TRBV12-3 or TRBV12-4; 9 bases map to TRBD1. The CDR3 totals 12 residues. V shed 6 bases and J 7 bases; nucleotides not matched to a gene: 3. The CDR3 sequence: CASSHRGPGYTF. DNA of the CDR3: TGTGCCAGCAGCCACAGGGGGCCTGGCTACACCTTC.